One sample yielded the 3 T cell receptor beta chains listed below, sequenced in a study of blood T cell repertoires in COVID-19. TCRdb's table, derived via immunoSEQ multiplex PCR, lists solely in-frame clones and lacks some. The sample yields some 120,000 clones, about four fifths seen once. Sequenced input: peripheral blood. The source is a woman in her 50s with acute or convalescent COVID-19.

The J gene is TRBJ1-2, the V gene TRBV23-1, with unresolved D. TRBV23-1 is designated an ORF whose function remains uncertain. V was clipped by 0 bases and J by 6 bases, with 14 bases between them. This CDR3 comprises 15 residues. The CDR3 here is CASSQSGLGGNGYTF. CDR3 DNA: TGCGCCAGCAGTCAATCCGGCCTGGGAGGGAATGGCTACACCTTC.

This chain joins TRBV14 and TRBJ1-1; perhaps TRBD1 as D (5 bases). Trimming took off 4 bases at V and 1 base at J, with 10 bases between the two ends. The CDR3 is 14 residues long. The germline gives CDR1 SGHDN, CDR2 FVKESK. The CDR3 protein is CASSLTQGNTEAFF. The CDR3 nucleotides are TGTGCCAGCAGCCTCACGCAGGGGAACACTGAAGCTTTCTTT.

This chain uses TRBV4-1 with TRBJ2-7; tentative D call: TRBD1 (6 bases). V was cut by 2 bases and J by 4 bases, with 18 bases left in between. Per the germline V gene, CDR1 is MGHRA and CDR2 is YSYEKL. The CDR3 has 16 residues. This CDR3 reads CASSQLLRDTKYEQYF. The CDR3 nucleotides read TGCGCCAGCAGCCAACTCCTCCGGGACACTAAATACGAGCAGTACTTC.